Listed below are T cell receptor beta chains from one sample, sequenced in a study of blood T cell repertoires in COVID-19. The protocol was immunoSEQ multiplex PCR, while the TCRdb copy is restricted to in-frame clones and leaves out a portion. The top ten hold around 5% of the sample, which has 55,000 to 80,000 clones, over 70% seen once. Material: peripheral blood. Receptor source: a man in his fifties with active COVID-19. CDR3s include the opening cysteine and the closing phenylalanine or tryptophan. Each record gives: CDR3 DNA, CDR3 protein, clone size, V gene, J gene, D gene. A D gene is named only where the DNA matches it firmly. Where a row states a size, it is once, few, many or the class of an expanded clone; other rows omit it.

TGTGCCAGCAGCAAACTCGGGGGTCCCTACAATGAGCAGTTCTTC	CASSKLGGPYNEQFF	many	TRBV25-1	TRBJ2-1	-
TGTGCCAGCAGCAAGTGGGACGGGGGGTACGAGCAGTACTTC	CASSKWDGGYEQYF	once	TRBV11-2	TRBJ2-7	TRBD2
TGCGCCAGCAGCCAAGTCTTCGCGGGGAGGGCAGATACGCAGTATTTT	CASSQVFAGRADTQYF	-	TRBV4-1	TRBJ2-3	TRBD2
TGTGCCAGCAGCGGGAGCGGGACAGGGGAACCTTTCTTT	CASSGSGTGEPFF	-	TRBV9	TRBJ1-1	TRBD1
TGTGCCAGCAGCTATGGCGGGAGTATATCCTACGAGCAGTACTTC	CASSYGGSISYEQYF	-	TRBV7-2	TRBJ2-7	TRBD2
TGTGCCAGCAGCTTGGGGGACTTTGGCTACACCTTC	CASSLGDFGYTF	-	TRBV5-6	TRBJ1-2	-
TGTGCCAGCAGCCGATCGGGGGACCGGCAAGAGACCCAGTACTTC	CASSRSGDRQETQYF	few	TRBV3-1/TRBV3-2	TRBJ2-5	-
TGTGCCAGCTCACCACCAACTAGCGGGGACTACAATGAGCAGTTCTTC	CASSPPTSGDYNEQFF	-	TRBV18	TRBJ2-1	TRBD2
TGTGCCACCAGCAGAGTATACGGGGCCTACGAGCAGTACTTC	CATSRVYGAYEQYF	-	TRBV15	TRBJ2-7	-
TGTGCCACCATCACAGATACGCAGTATTTT	CATITDTQYF	-	TRBV2	TRBJ2-3	-
TGTGCCAGCAGCAGGGAAAGACAGGGAGTAGGGGGCTACACCTTC	CASSRERQGVGGYTF	-	TRBV9	TRBJ1-2	TRBD1
TGTGCCAGCAGCGGCACGATGCTAGCGGGGGGGAATGAGCAGTTCTTC	CASSGTMLAGGNEQFF	-	TRBV5-8	TRBJ2-1	TRBD2
TGTGCCAGCAGCGTAGGCGGGGAGGAGACCCAGTACTTC	CASSVGGEETQYF	-	TRBV9	TRBJ2-5	-
TGTGCCACCAGCAGAGATGGGCTCTCTGGAAACACCATATATTTT	CATSRDGLSGNTIYF	-	TRBV15	TRBJ1-3	-
TGTGCCAGCAGCTTAACGACTAGCGGCTCCTACGAGCAGTACTTC	CASSLTTSGSYEQYF	-	TRBV11-2	TRBJ2-7	TRBD2
TGTGCCAGCAGCCAAGATCAAGGACAATCCCTGTTTTTT	CASSQDQGQSLFF	-	TRBV3-1/TRBV3-2	TRBJ1-4	-
TGTGCCAGCAGCCGTCGGGGCCAAGAGACCCAGTACTTC	CASSRRGQETQYF	-	TRBV6-6	TRBJ2-5	-
TGTGCCAGCAGTGAAGCGGCGGGGAGCCAAGAGACCCAGTACTTC	CASSEAAGSQETQYF	-	TRBV2	TRBJ2-5	-
TGTGCCAGCAGTTTCCTCGACAGTGCAAGCCATCAGCCCCAGCATTTT	CASSFLDSASHQPQHF	-	TRBV28	TRBJ1-5	-
TGTGCCAGCAGCCTCGAAGGGACACCAACCAATCAGCCCCAGCATTTT	CASSLEGTPTNQPQHF	-	TRBV7-2	TRBJ1-5	-
TGTGCCAGCAGCCCCCCCTGGGACAAGAACACTGAAGCTTTCTTT	CASSPPWDKNTEAFF	-	TRBV5-6	TRBJ1-1	-
TGTGCCAGCAGTTTAGGACTCCTCAACACCGGGGAGCTGTTTTTT	CASSLGLLNTGELFF	-	TRBV28	TRBJ2-2	-
TGTGCCAGCTCACCACAGCAGGGGGCAGGAGAGACCCAGTACTTC	CASSPQQGAGETQYF	-	TRBV18	TRBJ2-5	TRBD1
TGTGCCAGCAGCTTTACAGGGGCAAAGGACTACGAGCAGTACTTC	CASSFTGAKDYEQYF	many	TRBV7-3	TRBJ2-7	TRBD1
TGTGCCAGTAATCCCCAGGCTAGCCTAATGGGGGAGCAGTTCTTC	CASNPQASLMGEQFF	-	TRBV19	TRBJ2-1	-
TGTGCCAGCAGCGTAGCGGCGGGAGCAAGAGAGCAGTACTTC	CASSVAAGAREQYF	once	TRBV9	TRBJ2-7	TRBD2
TGTGCCAGCAGCTCGGCCGATGGACAGGGGGGCTACACCTTC	CASSSADGQGGYTF	-	TRBV5-5	TRBJ1-2	TRBD1
TGTGCCAGTAGTCTAGCGGGGGGTAATCAAGATACGCAGTATTTT	CASSLAGGNQDTQYF	-	TRBV19	TRBJ2-3	TRBD2
TGCGCCAGCAGCCCGACCCCGGGGGACCTCACAGATACGCAGTATTTT	CASSPTPGDLTDTQYF	-	TRBV5-1	TRBJ2-3	-
TGCGCCAGCAGCCCCGGCGGGACAGGGAGGAGAACAGATACGCAGTATTTT	CASSPGGTGRRTDTQYF	-	TRBV5-1	TRBJ2-3	TRBD1
TGCGCCAGCAGCCCCGGGACAGGGGTGGCCTACGAGCAGTACTTC	CASSPGTGVAYEQYF	-	TRBV5-1	TRBJ2-7	TRBD1
TGTGCCAGCAGCTTGGCGGGAGTAGGGGAGACCCAGTACTTC	CASSLAGVGETQYF	-	TRBV7-3	TRBJ2-5	TRBD2
TGTGCCAGCAGCCAATCGGACAGGGCGAACTATGGCTACACCTTC	CASSQSDRANYGYTF	-	TRBV3-1/TRBV3-2	TRBJ1-2	TRBD1
TGCGCCAGCAGCCAAGTAACCGAGCGGAGGGGAACAGATACGCAGTATTTT	CASSQVTERRGTDTQYF	-	TRBV4-3	TRBJ2-3	-
TGTGCCAGCCGCGTAGGGGGTGAGCAGTTCTTC	CASRVGGEQFF	-	TRBV3-1/TRBV3-2	TRBJ2-1	-
TGCGCCAGCAGCTTGGCCTTTAGATTGACAGAGATCCCAGCCGGCTATGGCTACACCTTC	CASSLAFRLTEIPAGYGYTF	-	TRBV5-1	TRBJ1-2	-
TGTGCCAGAAGCAATTCCGCATACAGGGGTAATCAAAAACTGTTTTTT	CARSNSAYRGNQKLFF	-	TRBV5-3	TRBJ1-4	TRBD1
TGTGCCAGCAGCTTAGTTTGGCGGGGGGGCGCTGAGACCCAGTACTTC	CASSLVWRGGAETQYF	-	TRBV11-2	TRBJ2-5	TRBD2
TGTGCCAGCAGCCAAGTAAAAGGGGCTACGCAGTATTTT	CASSQVKGATQYF	-	TRBV14	TRBJ2-3	-
TGTGCCAGCAGGATAACTAGCGGGGCCACCGGGGAGCTGTTTTTT	CASRITSGATGELFF	-	TRBV6-4	TRBJ2-2	TRBD2
TGTGCCAGCAGTGAATCGGGGACTAGCGGGGGGTTCACCGGGGAGCTGTTTTTT	CASSESGTSGGFTGELFF	-	TRBV25-1	TRBJ2-2	TRBD2
TGTGCCAGCAGCCAAACCGGACAGGGGCAAGAGACCCAGTACTTC	CASSQTGQGQETQYF	-	TRBV5-4	TRBJ2-5	TRBD1
TGTGCCACCAGCAGAGGCAGGGCCTATGGCTACACCTTC	CATSRGRAYGYTF	few	TRBV15	TRBJ1-2	-
TGTGCCAGTAGTATAGGCGGGAGCACCGGGGAGCTGTTTTTT	CASSIGGSTGELFF	-	TRBV19	TRBJ2-2	TRBD2
TGTGCCAGCAGTCCCCTGGCAGTCTCCTACAATGAGCAGTTCTTC	CASSPLAVSYNEQFF	-	TRBV7-3	TRBJ2-1	-
TGTGCCAGCAGTCTCGACAGGCGAACTGAAGCTTTCTTT	CASSLDRRTEAFF	-	TRBV28	TRBJ1-1	-
TGTGCCATCAGTCAAGGAGGAGTTGGTCAGCCCCAGCATTTT	CAISQGGVGQPQHF	-	TRBV10-3	TRBJ1-5	-
TGCAGCGTGCCCGGGACAGGGGGGAAGACCCAGTACTTC	CSVPGTGGKTQYF	-	TRBV29-1	TRBJ2-5	TRBD1
TGCGCCAGCAGCTTGGAGGGGGAGAATACCGGGGAGCTGTTTTTT	CASSLEGENTGELFF	-	TRBV5-1	TRBJ2-2	-
TGTGCCAGCAGCTTTAATAGTCAGCCCCAGCATTTT	CASSFNSQPQHF	once	TRBV7-8	TRBJ1-5	-
TGTGCCAGTAGTGAACAGAACACTGAAGCTTTCTTT	CASSEQNTEAFF	-	TRBV19	TRBJ1-1	-
TGTGCCAGCAGCGTCACGACGGGGGTCGGGATTAGGCAGTATTTT	CASSVTTGVGIRQYF	-	TRBV9	TRBJ2-3	-
TGTGCCAGCAGCTTAGAGGGGCCCCGGGAGCTGTTTTTT	CASSLEGPRELFF	once	TRBV7-9	TRBJ2-2	-